This TCR beta chain was profiled in a study of human T cells and chemical hapten exposure. In the case of this clonotype: An end of the junction does not agree with germline; a read error may underlie this.

Time point indicated: patch test 1, 2 weeks after DPC sensitization. Treatment described: therapeutic diphenylcyclopropenone sensitization with weekly scalp DPC. The library put unique molecular identifiers onto individual cDNA molecules. From the RACE reads, TCRdb called clonotypes with MiXCR, one entry per CDR3 protein. The sample records fewer than 400,000 distinct CDR3 sequences, under 9% being singletons. In germline, CDR1 is KGHSH, CDR2 LQKENI. This CDR3 has 16 residues. The TCR sequence derives from a woman aged 18-29 years with alopecia areata. Some clones in this sample may be carry-over from other donors' samples. Here the sequenced sample was whole blood, taken in connection with sensitization to the hapten diphenylcyclopropenone (DPC). The rearrangement uses TRBV18 and TRBJ1-6, with D hard to call. CDR3 nucleotide sequence: TGTGCCAGCTCACCAAAAGACACGAACTATAATACACCCCTCCACTTT. Its protein is CASSPKDTNYNTPLHF. The complete variable domain, with remaining parts taken from reference TRBV18 and TRBJ1-6, reads NAGVMQNPRHLVRRRGQEARLRCSPMKGHSHVYWYRQLPEEGLKFMVYLQKENIIDESGMPKERFSAEFPKEGPSILRIQQVVRGDSAAYFCASSPKDTNYNTPLHFGNGTRLTVT.